This T cell receptor (beta chain) is drawn from a study of T cell clones after liver transplantation. Overall study: TCRbeta sequencing after a pre-transplant mixed lymphocyte reaction identified graft-donor-reactive clones, later tracked in post-transplant blood. Three of the eight recipients were HCV-positive; the rest had non-autoimmune, non-viral transplant indications.

TCRdb keeps only in-frame clones here, not all; method: immunoSEQ multiplex PCR. The data hold fewer than 7,000 clones, with around 85% observed a single time. Trimming pared 1 base from V and 3 bases from J, leaving 7 bases between. Germline CDR1 SGHVS, CDR2 FNYEAQ. This CDR3 is built from 13 residues. Study observations and caveats: Graft donor-reactive T cells may have migrated into the graft rather than being deleted.

Turning to this clone: Its antigen is unidentified.

Thawed unstimulated PBMCs were FACS-sorted by CD3, CD4 and CD8 into two populations. The chain has TRBV7-6 and TRBJ2-7; no reliable D call. This clonotype originated in a human donor who received a liver transplant. Sequences were derived from CD8+ T cells from blood, sampled before liver transplant. The CDR3 DNA is TGTGCCAGCAGCTTAGAAGCGAACTACGAGCAGTACTTC. Encoded protein: CASSLEANYEQYF.